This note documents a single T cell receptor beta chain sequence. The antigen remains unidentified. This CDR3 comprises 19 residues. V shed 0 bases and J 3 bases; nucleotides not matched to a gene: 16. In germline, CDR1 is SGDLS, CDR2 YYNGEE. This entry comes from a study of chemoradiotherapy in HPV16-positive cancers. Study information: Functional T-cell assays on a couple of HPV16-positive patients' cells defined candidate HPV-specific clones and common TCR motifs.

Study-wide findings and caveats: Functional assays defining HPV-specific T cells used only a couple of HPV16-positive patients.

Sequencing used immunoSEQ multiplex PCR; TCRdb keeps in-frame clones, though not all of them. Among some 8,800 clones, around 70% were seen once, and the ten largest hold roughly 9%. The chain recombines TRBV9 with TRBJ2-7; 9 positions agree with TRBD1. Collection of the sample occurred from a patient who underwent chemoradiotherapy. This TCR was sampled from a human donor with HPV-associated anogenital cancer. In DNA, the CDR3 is TGTGCCAGCAGCGTAGGCGGAGAGGCTTACGGGACAGGGAGCTACGAGCAGTACTTC. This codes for CASSVGGEAYGTGSYEQYF.